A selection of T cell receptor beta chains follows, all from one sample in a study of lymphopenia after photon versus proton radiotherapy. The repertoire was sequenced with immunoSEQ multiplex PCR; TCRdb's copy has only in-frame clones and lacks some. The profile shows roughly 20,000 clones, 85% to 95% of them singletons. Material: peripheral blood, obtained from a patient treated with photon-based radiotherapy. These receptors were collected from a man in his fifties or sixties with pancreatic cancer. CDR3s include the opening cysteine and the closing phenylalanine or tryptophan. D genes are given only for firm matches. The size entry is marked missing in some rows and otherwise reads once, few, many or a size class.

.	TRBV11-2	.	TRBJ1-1	TGTGCCAGCAGCTTAGGTGGGAAACGGTTTGGGGAGCCTGAAGCTTTCTTT	CASSLGGKRFGEPEAFF
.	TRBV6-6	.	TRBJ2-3	TGTGCCAGCAGTCCAACGGGGAGCACAGATACGCAGTATTTT	CASSPTGSTDTQYF
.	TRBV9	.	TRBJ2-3	TGTGCCAGCAGCGCCCAGACAAGTCGAGATACGCAGTATTTT	CASSAQTSRDTQYF
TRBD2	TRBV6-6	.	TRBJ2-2	TGTGCCAGCAGTCGTACTAGCGGGGGATACGGGGAGCTGTTTTTT	CASSRTSGGYGELFF
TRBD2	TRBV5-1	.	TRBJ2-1	TGCGCCAGCAGCTTGGTTTCTAGCGGGGGGGTTAGTGAGCAGTTCTTC	CASSLVSSGGVSEQFF
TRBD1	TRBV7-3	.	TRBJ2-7	TGTGCCAGCAGCCCCGGACAGGTTCGCCACGAGCAGTACTTC	CASSPGQVRHEQYF
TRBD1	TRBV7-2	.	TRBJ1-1	TGTGCCAGCAGCTCCTCACCCGGGACAGGGGCAGGGAACACTGAAGCTTTCTTT	CASSSSPGTGAGNTEAFF
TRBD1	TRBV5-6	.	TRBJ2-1	TGTGCCAGCAGCTTTTTAGGACAGGGGGCTATCGATGAGCAGTTCTTC	CASSFLGQGAIDEQFF
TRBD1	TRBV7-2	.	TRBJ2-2	TGTGCCAGCAGCTTCGCCAAGACAGGGTTGGCCGGGGAGCTGTTTTTT	CASSFAKTGLAGELFF
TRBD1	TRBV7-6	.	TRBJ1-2	TGTGCCAGCAGCTCAGGGACAGGGCAGGGTGGCTACACCTTC	CASSSGTGQGGYTF
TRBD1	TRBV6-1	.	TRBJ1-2	TGTGCCAGCAGGGGACAGGGGAGCTACACCTTC	CASRGQGSYTF
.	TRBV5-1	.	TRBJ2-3	TGCGCCAGCAGCTTGGACTCGCGCACAGATACGCAGTATTTT	CASSLDSRTDTQYF
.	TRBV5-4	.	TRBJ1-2	TGTGCCAGCAGCTGGAGGACAGCGGGGCTCTATGGCTACACCTTC	CASSWRTAGLYGYTF
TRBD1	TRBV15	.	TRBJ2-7	TGTGCCACCAGCAGAGGGTGGACAGGTCTGAGCCACGAGCAGTACTTC	CATSRGWTGLSHEQYF
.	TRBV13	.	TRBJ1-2	TGTGCCAGCAGCTTAACGACAGATTCTAACTATGGCTACACCTTC	CASSLTTDSNYGYTF
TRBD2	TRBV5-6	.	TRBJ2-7	TGTGCCAGCAGCCGATTAGCGGGGGGGACCTACGAGCAGTACTTC	CASSRLAGGTYEQYF
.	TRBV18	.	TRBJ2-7	TGTGCCAGCTCACCAGTGGACGGAACCTACGAGCAGTACTTC	CASSPVDGTYEQYF
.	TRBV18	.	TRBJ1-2	TGTGCCAGCTCACCAGAGACAGACTCCGGCTACACCTTC	CASSPETDSGYTF
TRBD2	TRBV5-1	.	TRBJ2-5	TGCGCCAGCAGCCCAAGCCGCGGCGGGGGCCAAGAGACCCAGTACTTC	CASSPSRGGGQETQYF
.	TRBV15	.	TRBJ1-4	TGTGCCACCAGGACCGGGACAAAACTGTTTTTT	CATRTGTKLFF
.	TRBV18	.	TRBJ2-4	TGTGCCAGCTCACCATCCAACAGACTAGCCAAAAACATTCAGTACTTC	CASSPSNRLAKNIQYF
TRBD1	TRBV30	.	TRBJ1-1	TGTGCCTGGAAAGACAGGGGGCTCGCTGAAGCTTTCTTT	CAWKDRGLAEAFF
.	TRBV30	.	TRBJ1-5	TGTGCCTGGAGTCTCAAGGGCAATCAGCCCCAGCATTTT	CAWSLKGNQPQHF
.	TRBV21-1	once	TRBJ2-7	TGTGCCAGCAGCACTGACTACAGGGCCCCCTACGAGCAGTACTTC	CASSTDYRAPYEQYF
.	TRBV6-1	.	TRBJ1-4	TGTGCCAGCAGTGGACCCGGGAGCACAACTAATGAAAAACTGTTTTTT	CASSGPGSTTNEKLFF
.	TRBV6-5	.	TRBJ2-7	TGTGCCAGCAGTGACCCGCCGGGCGAGCAGTACTTC	CASSDPPGEQYF
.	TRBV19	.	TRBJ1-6	TGTGCCAGTAGTAACCAGGGGACCTATAATTCACCCCTCCACTTT	CASSNQGTYNSPLHF